This TCR beta chain was captured in a study of CD8 T cells in ankylosing spondylitis. Points from the study as a whole: Seemingly characteristic of ankylosing spondylitis blood was a TCR beta motif consisting of about 8 highly homologous variants.

Quantitative 5'-RACE with molecular barcodes generated TCR beta libraries. One entry per CDR3 protein, called by TCRdb with MiXCR from the 5' RACE reads. Of 700,000 to 1,000,000 distinct CDR3 sequences listed, roughly 10% are singletons. The CDR3 totals 16 residues. Germline CDR1 reads LGHNA; CDR2 reads YSLEER. Deletions cut 0 bases from V and 5 bases from J, with 14 bases between. About this clonotype: The antigen is unknown.

The receptor was derived from a male donor with ankylosing spondylitis. The chain links TRBV4-3 to TRBJ1-5, with D possibly matching TRBD1 (5 bases). The sequenced sample was blood, either unsorted or a sorted T cell fraction (not recorded which). CDR3 residues: CASSQDLTGGDQPQHF. As DNA, the CDR3 is TGCGCCAGCAGCCAAGACCTTACCGGGGGGGATCAGCCCCAGCATTTT.